This note documents a single T cell receptor beta chain sequence. The antigen remains undetermined. The data were taken from a study of OX40 agonist ivuxolimab in advanced cancers. About the study: Patients received ivuxolimab, an agonistic anti-OX40 (CD134) antibody.

TCRdb keeps only in-frame clones here, not all; method: immunoSEQ multiplex PCR. The sample contains about 72,000 clones, approximately 92% of which appear only once. Study results and caveats: Individuals who were partial responders at 0.1-3.0 mg/kg had clonal expansion that ranked among the lowest.

This TCR was sampled from an adult with an advanced solid tumor such as melanoma, head and neck, liver or kidney cancer. This specimen was CD4+ or CD8+ T cells sorted from blood, taken in a trial of the OX40 agonist ivuxolimab.

For the CDR3, the DNA is TGCGCCAGCAGCTTGGATAGGGGGCCCTACGAGCAGTACTTC. Translated: CASSLDRGPYEQYF. The gene calls are TRBV5-1 and TRBJ2-7; TRBD1 matches 7 bases. The ends lost 0 bases at V and 2 bases at J; junction bases unmatched: 2. This CDR3 is 14 amino acids long. Germline V gene lookup returns CDR1 SGHRS and CDR2 YFSETQ.